A single sample is the source of the 13 T cell receptor beta chains below, sequenced in a study of early stage breast cancer tumors. Clones were sequenced by immunoSEQ multiplex PCR, and TCRdb holds only the in-frame ones, with some missing. The sample includes about 30,000 clones, around three quarters seen only once; the top ten take 33%. Sample: blood. Every receptor here comes from a person between 45 and 65 years old with breast cancer.

As DNA, the CDR3 is TGTGCCAGCAGCCTCATGGCGGGGGCCAACGTCCTGACTTTC. Its translation: CASSLMAGANVLTF. This rearrangement joins TRBV7-3 to TRBJ2-6; D unresolved. The CDR3 loop spans 14 amino acids. Trimming pared 5 bases from V and 4 bases from J, leaving 9 bases between. Germline CDR1 reads SGHTA; CDR2 reads FQGTGA. The full variable domain, in which reference TRBV7-3 and TRBJ2-6 provide the parts outside the CDR3, is GAGVSQTPSNKVTEKGKYVELRCDPISGHTALYWYRQSLGQGPEFLIYFQGTGAADDSGLPNDRFFAVRPEGSVSTLKIQRTERGDSAVYLCASSLMAGANVLTFGAGSRLTVL.

The chain recombines TRBV5-8 with TRBJ2-7; no clear D gene. CDR1 SGHTS and CDR2 YDEGEE come from the germline V gene. Trimming cost V 1 base and J 4 bases, with 15 bases left between them. This CDR3 has 15 residues. The CDR3 region is CASSLLGKARYEQYF. The CDR3 nucleotides are TGTGCCAGCAGCTTGCTGGGGAAAGCGAGATACGAGCAGTACTTC.

The chain is built from TRBV7-9 and TRBJ2-7; a possible D gene is TRBD2 (5 bases). The length of the CDR3 is 14 residues. Germline CDR1 SEHNR, CDR2 FQNEAQ (reference sequence). The V gene lost 1 base and the J gene lost 1 base, with 8 bases spanning the gap. The CDR3 DNA sequence: TGTGCCAGCAGCTTAGTGCCGGGATCCTACGAGCAGTACTTC. It yields the protein CASSLVPGSYEQYF.

J is TRBJ1-1 and V is TRBV15, with TRBD1 matching over 10 bases. The CDR3 length is 12 residues. J was trimmed by 11 bases and V by 1 base; bases with no gene match: 1. The germline V gene has CDR1 LNHNV and CDR2 YYDKDF (reference sequence). This CDR3 is CATSRGQGAAFF. The CDR3 DNA follows: TGTGCCACCAGCAGAGGACAGGGGGCGGCTTTCTTT.

The chain recombines TRBV18 with TRBJ2-1; 9 positions agree with TRBD2. Germline V gene data show CDR1 as KGHSH and CDR2 as LQKENI. The CDR3 runs 15 residues. V gave up 4 bases and J gave up 8 bases; unmatched junction bases: 9. The CDR3 DNA follows: TGTGCCAGCTCACATGACTGGCGGGAGGGTCATGAGCAGTTCTTC. Translating gives CASSHDWREGHEQFF.

In its sample, this clone was seen once. This chain uses TRBV7-8 with TRBJ2-7, with 14 nucleotides matching TRBD2. The CDR3 extends over 16 amino acids. V shed 4 bases, J shed 4 bases, and the junction held 6 bases outside the gene matches. Germline CDR1 reads SGHVS; CDR2 reads FQNEAQ. DNA of the CDR3: TGTGCCAGCAGCTCGGGACTAGCGGGAGTTAGGTACGAGCAGTACTTC. Translated, it gives CASSSGLAGVRYEQYF.

The V gene is TRBV4-2, the J gene TRBJ1-3; 9 bases are shared with TRBD1. V lost 0 bases to trimming and J lost 11 bases; unmatched junction nucleotides: 8. The CDR3 sequence is 15 residues long. Per germline, CDR1 LGHNA and CDR2 YNFKEQ. The CDR3 DNA reads as TGTGCCAGCAGCCAAGAGGTACAGGGACAGGGACCCATATATTTT. It codes for CASSQEVQGQGPIYF.

This clone was detected only a few times. The genes are TRBV5-4 and TRBJ1-5, with 8 bases identical to TRBD1. Per the germline V gene, CDR1 is SGHNT and CDR2 is YYREEE (reference sequence). J lost 0 bases, V lost 0 bases, and 8 bases had no gene match. The CDR3 loop spans 18 amino acids. The CDR3 spells CASSLDWDRPYSNQPQHF. CDR3 bases: TGTGCCAGCAGCTTGGATTGGGACAGGCCTTATAGCAATCAGCCCCAGCATTTT.

This clone was counted between two and nine times. The chain links TRBV5-1 to TRBJ2-3, with 7 bases identical to TRBD2. V gave up 4 bases and J gave up 0 bases; unmatched junction bases: 5. The CDR3 is made up of 15 amino acids. CDR1 and CDR2 from the germline V gene are SGHRS and YFSETQ. In nucleotides, the CDR3 is TGCGCCAGCAGCATGAGCGGGACGAGCACAGATACGCAGTATTTT. Encoded protein: CASSMSGTSTDTQYF.

The chain links TRBV9 to TRBJ1-1; D is unresolved. CDR1 is SGDLS and CDR2 is YYNGEE in the germline V gene. Trimming took 0 bases from V and 0 from J, leaving 6 bases between them. This CDR3 has 14 residues. The CDR3 loop is CASSVAGLNTEAFF. CDR3 in DNA: TGTGCCAGCAGCGTAGCGGGGTTGAACACTGAAGCTTTCTTT.

The gene calls are TRBV5-6 and TRBJ1-1; D not resolved. CDR3 size: 17 residues. Germline V lookup: CDR1 SGHDT, CDR2 YYEEEE. The germline V and J ends were trimmed by 5 bases and 0 bases, with 20 bases remaining between them. The CDR3 sequence: CASRPPVDDTMNTEAFF. CDR3 nucleotide sequence: TGTGCCAGCAGACCCCCGGTAGATGATACTATGAACACTGAAGCTTTCTTT.

The chain couples TRBV7-9 to TRBJ2-3; the D gene is possibly TRBD1 (6 bases). V was cut by 5 bases and J by 2 bases, with 17 bases left in between. Germline lookup yields CDR1 SEHNR and CDR2 FQNEAQ (reference sequence). This CDR3 is built from 16 residues. CDR3: CASSPGQFLSTDTQYF. The DNA of the CDR3 is TGTGCCAGCAGCCCCGGACAGTTCTTGTCCACAGATACGCAGTATTTT.

This chain connects TRBV6-5 to TRBJ1-5; no clear D. The CDR3 is 14 residues long. Trimming took 6 bases from V and 0 from J, leaving 9 bases between them. The germline V gene encodes CDR1 MNHEY and CDR2 SVGAGI. The CDR3 loop is CASRPTPSNQPQHF. CDR3 nucleotides: TGTGCCAGCAGACCGACACCTAGCAATCAGCCCCAGCATTTT.